These 7 T cell receptor beta chains were sequenced from one sample in a study of cytotoxic CD8 clonotypes in ibrutinib-treated CLL. Sequencing used immunoSEQ multiplex PCR; TCRdb keeps in-frame clones, though not all of them. Seen here are around 140,000 clones, roughly 77% observed once, and the top ten hold roughly a quarter. The source was PBMCs, collected after 12 months of ibrutinib treatment. The receptors were gathered from a human donor with chronic lymphocytic leukemia.

V gene TRBV18 combines with J gene TRBJ2-7; TRBD1 aligns across 9 bases. The germline V gene has CDR1 KGHSH and CDR2 LQKENI. J was trimmed by 0 bases and V by 2 bases; bases with no gene match: 11. CDR3 length: 18 residues. CDR3 sequence: CASSPFGGMGQGSYEQYF. As DNA, the CDR3 is TGTGCCAGCTCACCATTCGGGGGTATGGGACAGGGCTCCTACGAGCAGTACTTC.

Note on this clone: This same CDR3 is encoded by further DNA sequences in the sample. V and J are TRBV27 and TRBJ2-1; 12 bases line up with TRBD2. This CDR3 contains 13 residues. V gave up 6 bases and J gave up 7 bases; unmatched junction bases: 1. The germline V gene has CDR1 MNHEY and CDR2 SMNVEV (reference sequence). The CDR3 DNA follows: TGTGCCAGCAGGACTAGCGGGGGAAATGAGCAGTTCTTC. Its translation: CASRTSGGNEQFF.

V gene TRBV13 combines with J gene TRBJ2-7; 14 nucleotides line up with TRBD2. This CDR3 spans 18 amino acids. From germline, CDR1 is PRHDT and CDR2 FYEKMQ (reference sequence). J was trimmed by 3 bases and V by 0 bases; bases with no gene match: 7. CDR3 nucleotides: TGTGCCAGCAGCTTAGGGACTAGCGGGAGGGGTCATTTCTACGAGCAGTACTTC. Residues: CASSLGTSGRGHFYEQYF.

The V gene is TRBV5-1, the J gene TRBJ2-2; TRBD2 matches 12 bases. J was trimmed by 1 base and V by 4 bases; bases with no gene match: 2. CDR1 and CDR2 (germline): SGHRS, YFSETQ. The CDR3 consists of 16 residues. CDR3 amino acids: CASSQGLAGNTGELFF. The CDR3 nucleotides read TGCGCCAGCAGCCAGGGACTAGCGGGGAACACCGGGGAGCTGTTTTTT.

The chain employs TRBV5-1 and TRBJ1-1; TRBD1 might be the D (5 bases). Trimming took 4 bases from V and 5 from J, leaving 24 bases between them. Per the germline V gene, CDR1 is SGHRS and CDR2 is YFSETQ. The CDR3 is 17 amino acids. CDR3 DNA sequence: TGCGCCAGCAGCCCTGGGACCAGGCCGGGGATTGAAACTGAAGCTTTCTTT. Residues: CASSPGTRPGIETEAFF. Variable domain in full (rest from reference TRBV5-1 and TRBJ1-1): KAGVTQTPRYLIKTRGQQVTLSCSPISGHRSVSWYQQTPGQGLQFLFEYFSETQRNKGNFPGRFSGRQFSNSRSEMNVSTLELGDSALYLCASSPGTRPGIETEAFFGQGTRLTVV.

This sequence joins TRBV6-5 and TRBJ1-5; D is unresolved. The CDR3 is 13 amino acids. CDR1 is MNHEY, CDR2 SVGAGI, per germline. V gave up 0 bases and J gave up 4 bases, with 4 bases separating them. CDR3 residues: CASSYSDNQPQHF. CDR3 in DNA: TGTGCCAGCAGTTACTCTGATAATCAGCCCCAGCATTTT.

The chain combines TRBV6-6 with TRBJ1-5, with TRBD1 as a possible D gene (6 bases). The germline gives CDR1 MNHNY, CDR2 SVGAGI (reference sequence). The CDR3 length is 15 residues. V lost 7 bases, J lost 0 bases, and 13 bases lay in between. CDR3 loop: CASIPGAYSNQPQHF. The CDR3 region has the DNA TGTGCCAGCATCCCGGGGGCTTATAGCAATCAGCCCCAGCATTTT.